These T cell receptor beta chains were read from a single sample in a study of shared clonotypes between healthy human individuals. TCRdb keeps only in-frame clones here, not all; method: immunoSEQ multiplex PCR. The top ten clones hold 0.13% to 0.15% of a sample with approximately 2.5 million clones, more than 90% of them seen once. The specimen sequenced was naive CD4+ T cells sorted from blood. The receptors derive from a man younger than 35 in good health. CDR3s include the opening cysteine and the closing phenylalanine or tryptophan. D genes are given only for firm matches. Not all rows give a size; the values are once, few, many and, for expanded clones, a class.

length: 14; size: .; V: TRBV19; D: .; J: TRBJ1-1; DNA: TGTGCCAGTAGACTTGGACAGACGAACACTGAAGCTTTCTTT; CDR3: CASRLGQTNTEAFF
length: 17; size: .; V: TRBV19; D: TRBD2; J: TRBJ2-5; DNA: TGTGCCAGTAGTATAGATCTAACTAGCGGGAGGTTGGGGACCCAGTACTTC; CDR3: CASSIDLTSGRLGTQYF
length: 16; size: .; V: TRBV4-1; D: .; J: TRBJ2-5; DNA: TGCGCCAGCAGCCAAGCCCGAATAGGGAGGCAAGAGACCCAGTACTTC; CDR3: CASSQARIGRQETQYF
length: 16; size: .; V: TRBV5-6; D: .; J: TRBJ2-5; DNA: TGTGCCAGCTCTAACAGGGAGATCCCCACGAAAGAGACCCAGTACTTC; CDR3: CASSNREIPTKETQYF
length: 15; size: .; V: TRBV10-1; D: TRBD2; J: TRBJ2-1; DNA: TGCGCCAGCAGTGAGGCTAGCGGGTTGTACAATGAGCAGTTCTTC; CDR3: CASSEASGLYNEQFF
length: 15; size: .; V: TRBV5-1; D: TRBD1; J: TRBJ2-1; DNA: TGCGCCAGCAGCTCGGGACAGCACTCCTACAATGAGCAGTTCTTC; CDR3: CASSSGQHSYNEQFF
length: 16; size: .; V: TRBV28; D: .; J: TRBJ2-3; DNA: TGTGCCAGCAGCCTCACCCGGGGTCTCGAGACAGATACGCAGTATTTT; CDR3: CASSLTRGLETDTQYF
length: 11; size: .; V: TRBV9; D: .; J: TRBJ1-2; DNA: TGTGCCAGCGGGGCGGTCTATGGCTACACCTTC; CDR3: CASGAVYGYTF
length: 14; size: few; V: TRBV6-5; D: .; J: TRBJ1-1; DNA: TGTGCCAGCAGCTTCCGCCAGGGGCTGGCTGAAGCTTTCTTT; CDR3: CASSFRQGLAEAFF
length: 12; size: once; V: TRBV6-6; D: .; J: TRBJ2-2; DNA: TGTGCCAGCAGTTACCTTACCGGGGAGCTGTTTTTT; CDR3: CASSYLTGELFF
length: 13; size: .; V: TRBV7-8; D: TRBD2; J: TRBJ2-7; DNA: TGTGCCAGCAGCTTAGGACTAGCCGGCGAGCAGTACTTC; CDR3: CASSLGLAGEQYF
length: 15; size: .; V: TRBV18; D: .; J: TRBJ1-3; DNA: TGTGCCAGCTCACCAGCACAGGAGCACGGAAACACCATATATTTT; CDR3: CASSPAQEHGNTIYF
length: 12; size: .; V: TRBV18; D: .; J: TRBJ1-6; DNA: TGTGCCAGCTCTGTTCTGGGGCAACCCCTCCACTTT; CDR3: CASSVLGQPLHF
length: 13; size: once; V: TRBV2; D: .; J: TRBJ2-2; DNA: TGTGCCAGCAGTAGGATGAACACCGGGGAGCTGTTTTTT; CDR3: CASSRMNTGELFF
length: 13; size: .; V: TRBV11-2; D: .; J: TRBJ1-5; DNA: TGTGCCAGCAGCTTAGACGGCGGGGAGCCCCAGCATTTT; CDR3: CASSLDGGEPQHF
length: 14; size: .; V: TRBV5-1; D: .; J: TRBJ1-6; DNA: TGCGCCAGCAGCTTAACGACCTATAATTCACCCCTCCACTTT; CDR3: CASSLTTYNSPLHF
length: 14; size: .; V: TRBV5-4; D: .; J: TRBJ2-5; DNA: TGTGCCAGCAGCTTGAGTAGGTCGGGTGAGACCCAGTACTTC; CDR3: CASSLSRSGETQYF
length: 14; size: .; V: TRBV6-1; D: TRBD1; J: TRBJ1-1; DNA: TGTGCCAGCAGTGGGACAGGGGCATACACTGAAGCTTTCTTT; CDR3: CASSGTGAYTEAFF
length: 16; size: .; V: TRBV6-6; D: TRBD1; J: TRBJ1-6; DNA: TGTGCCAGCAGTTGGGGATCGGACAGGTCCTATTCACCCCTCCACTTT; CDR3: CASSWGSDRSYSPLHF
length: 13; size: .; V: TRBV7-2; D: .; J: TRBJ2-3; DNA: TGTGCCAGCAGCCCAGGGGCAGGATATACGCAGTATTTT; CDR3: CASSPGAGYTQYF
length: 13; size: .; V: TRBV10-1; D: TRBD1; J: TRBJ1-1; DNA: TGCGCCAGCAGGGCCGGGACAGGAACTGAAGCTTTCTTT; CDR3: CASRAGTGTEAFF
length: 11; size: .; V: TRBV18; D: .; J: TRBJ2-1; DNA: TGTGCCAGCTCACCAGGGAATGAGCAGTTCTTC; CDR3: CASSPGNEQFF
length: 17; size: .; V: TRBV10-3; D: TRBD1; J: TRBJ2-7; DNA: TGTGCCATCAGTGAGTTATCCCGGGACAGGGATACCTACGAGCAGTACTTC; CDR3: CAISELSRDRDTYEQYF
length: 14; size: .; V: TRBV28; D: TRBD1; J: TRBJ1-2; DNA: TGTGCCAGCAGGCGACCGGGACAGGGGCCTGGCTACACCTTC; CDR3: CASRRPGQGPGYTF
length: 12; size: .; V: TRBV11-2; D: .; J: TRBJ2-7; DNA: TGTGCCAGCAGCTTACAGCTCTACGAGCAGTACTTC; CDR3: CASSLQLYEQYF
length: 13; size: .; V: TRBV5-1; D: .; J: TRBJ1-2; DNA: TGCGCCAGCAGCTTGGAAGGGGAAAATGGCTACACCTTC; CDR3: CASSLEGENGYTF
length: 15; size: .; V: TRBV7-2; D: TRBD2; J: TRBJ2-7; DNA: TGTGCCAGCAGGCAAACTAGCGGGAGTTGGAACGAGCAGTACTTC; CDR3: CASRQTSGSWNEQYF
length: 13; size: few; V: TRBV7-9; D: .; J: TRBJ1-2; DNA: TGTGCCAGCAAAATTCGAGAGGGATATGGCTACACCTTC; CDR3: CASKIREGYGYTF
length: 12; size: .; V: TRBV18; D: .; J: TRBJ2-7; DNA: TGTGCCAGCTCACTGACGGTGGGCGAGCAGTACTTC; CDR3: CASSLTVGEQYF
length: 15; size: .; V: TRBV30; D: TRBD2; J: TRBJ2-3; DNA: TGTGCCTGGAGTGCACAGTTCCTGGGGGGGGATACGCAGTATTTT; CDR3: CAWSAQFLGGDTQYF
length: 15; size: .; V: TRBV19; D: .; J: TRBJ2-7; DNA: TGTGCCAGTAGTCAAGGCGGCGGGGAAAGCTACGAGCAGTACTTC; CDR3: CASSQGGGESYEQYF
length: 15; size: .; V: TRBV29-1; D: TRBD2; J: TRBJ2-3; DNA: TGCAGCGGACTAGCGGGTGGGGTTTTGACAGATACGCAGTATTTT; CDR3: CSGLAGGVLTDTQYF
length: 13; size: .; V: TRBV28; D: .; J: TRBJ2-1; DNA: TGTGCCAGCAGTCTAGGGGCTAAAGATGAGCAGTTCTTC; CDR3: CASSLGAKDEQFF
length: 16; size: .; V: TRBV6-1; D: .; J: TRBJ2-5; DNA: TGTGCCAGCAGTGAAGAAACGTCCGGGGCCCAAGAGACCCAGTACTTC; CDR3: CASSEETSGAQETQYF
length: 15; size: .; V: TRBV11-2; D: TRBD1; J: TRBJ1-2; DNA: TGTGCCAGCAGCCTGCGGACAGGGGAAGTCTATGGCTACACCTTC; CDR3: CASSLRTGEVYGYTF
length: 15; size: once; V: TRBV6-1; D: .; J: TRBJ1-4; DNA: TGTGCCAGCAGTGACACGAGGTCTGGAAGTGAAAAACTGTTTTTT; CDR3: CASSDTRSGSEKLFF
length: 12; size: once; V: TRBV30; D: .; J: TRBJ2-7; DNA: TGTGCCTGGAAGGGGCGTCTACTTGAGCAGTACTTC; CDR3: CAWKGRLLEQYF
length: 12; size: .; V: TRBV7-9; D: .; J: TRBJ2-7; DNA: TGTGCCAGCAGCCAAGACTCCTACGAGCAGTACTTC; CDR3: CASSQDSYEQYF
length: 15; size: .; V: TRBV27; D: TRBD2; J: TRBJ2-2; DNA: TGTGCCAGCAGTTTGGCTAGCGGGAGGGCCGGGGAGCTGTTTTTT; CDR3: CASSLASGRAGELFF
length: 14; size: .; V: TRBV10-3; D: .; J: TRBJ2-7; DNA: TGTGCCATCAGTGAGGGTAGCGGTCCCTACGAGCAGTACTTC; CDR3: CAISEGSGPYEQYF
length: 16; size: .; V: TRBV6-1; D: .; J: TRBJ2-6; DNA: TGTGCCAGCAGAGAAATGACAGTCTCTGGGGCCAACGTCCTGACTTTC; CDR3: CASREMTVSGANVLTF
length: 13; size: .; V: TRBV10-3; D: .; J: TRBJ1-1; DNA: TGTGCCATCAGTGACAGGGGTAACACTGAAGCTTTCTTT; CDR3: CAISDRGNTEAFF